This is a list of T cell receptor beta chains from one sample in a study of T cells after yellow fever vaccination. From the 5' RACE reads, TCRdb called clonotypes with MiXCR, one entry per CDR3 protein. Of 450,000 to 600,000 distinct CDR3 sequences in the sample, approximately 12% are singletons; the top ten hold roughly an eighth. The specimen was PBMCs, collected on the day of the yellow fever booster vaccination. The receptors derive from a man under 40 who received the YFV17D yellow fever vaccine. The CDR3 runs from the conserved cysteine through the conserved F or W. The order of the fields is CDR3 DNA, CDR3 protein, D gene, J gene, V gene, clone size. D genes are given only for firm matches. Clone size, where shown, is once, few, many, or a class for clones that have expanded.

CDR3nt: TGTGCGACGGAAGAGGATAGGGCGGACACCGGGGAGCTGTTTTTT
CDR3aa: CATEEDRADTGELFF
d_gene: -
j_gene: TRBJ2-2
v_gene: TRBV28
abundance: few

CDR3nt: TGTGCCATACGGACGGGCGCGAACAATGAGCAGTTCTTC
CDR3aa: CAIRTGANNEQFF
d_gene: -
j_gene: TRBJ2-1
v_gene: TRBV5-4
abundance: few

CDR3nt: TGCGCCAGCAGCTTGGGACCTTCTGGGGCCAACGTCCTGACTTTC
CDR3aa: CASSLGPSGANVLTF
d_gene: -
j_gene: TRBJ2-6
v_gene: TRBV5-1
abundance: -

CDR3nt: TGTGCCAGCTGCCTAAGGACAAACTACAATGAGCAGTTCTTC
CDR3aa: CASCLRTNYNEQFF
d_gene: -
j_gene: TRBJ2-1
v_gene: TRBV12-3/TRBV12-4
abundance: -

CDR3nt: TGTGCCAGCAGCCACAGTATAACTGAAGCTTTCTTT
CDR3aa: CASSHSITEAFF
d_gene: -
j_gene: TRBJ1-1
v_gene: TRBV12-3/TRBV12-4
abundance: once

CDR3nt: TGTGCCAGCAGCCGGGACTACCCGGGGGTCAATGAGCAGTTCTTC
CDR3aa: CASSRDYPGVNEQFF
d_gene: TRBD2
j_gene: TRBJ2-1
v_gene: TRBV7-9
abundance: -

CDR3nt: TGTGCCAGCAGAAAGACAGGATCTAGCACTGAAGCTTTCTTT
CDR3aa: CASRKTGSSTEAFF
d_gene: -
j_gene: TRBJ1-1
v_gene: TRBV14
abundance: few

CDR3nt: TGTGCCTGGAGTGTTTTGCTTGTGGCAGGGGGTGAGCAGTTCTTC
CDR3aa: CAWSVLLVAGGEQFF
d_gene: TRBD1
j_gene: TRBJ2-1
v_gene: TRBV30
abundance: -

CDR3nt: TGTGCCAGTAGTATAATGACTAGCGGCTCCTACAATGAGCAGTTCTTC
CDR3aa: CASSIMTSGSYNEQFF
d_gene: TRBD2
j_gene: TRBJ2-1
v_gene: TRBV19
abundance: -

CDR3nt: TGTGCCAGCTCACCACTGGACCGGGACTTGATCTACAATGAGCAGTTCTTC
CDR3aa: CASSPLDRDLIYNEQFF
d_gene: -
j_gene: TRBJ2-1
v_gene: TRBV18
abundance: few

CDR3nt: TGCAGTGCTAGAGAGGACCGACAGCCCTATGGCTACACCTTC
CDR3aa: CSAREDRQPYGYTF
d_gene: -
j_gene: TRBJ1-2
v_gene: TRBV20-1
abundance: few

CDR3nt: TGCAGCGCTGGCCCCGTGGAGCAGTTCTTC
CDR3aa: CSAGPVEQFF
d_gene: -
j_gene: TRBJ2-1
v_gene: TRBV29-1
abundance: many

CDR3nt: TGTGCCACCAGCGGAGACAGGTTACAAGAAAATTTCTTC
CDR3aa: CATSGDRLQENFF
d_gene: -
j_gene: TRBJ2-1
v_gene: TRBV15
abundance: few

CDR3nt: TGCGCCAGTCGGGAGCGTTCCCTCTACAATGAGCAGTTCTTC
CDR3aa: CASRERSLYNEQFF
d_gene: -
j_gene: TRBJ2-1
v_gene: TRBV5-1
abundance: few

CDR3nt: TGCGCCAGCAGCCAAGCACCCCGTGGGGAGCTGTTTTTT
CDR3aa: CASSQAPRGELFF
d_gene: -
j_gene: TRBJ2-2
v_gene: TRBV4-3
abundance: many

CDR3nt: TGCAGTGCTAGGGGGGGGGACCTATACCAAGAGACCCAGTACTTC
CDR3aa: CSARGGDLYQETQYF
d_gene: TRBD2
j_gene: TRBJ2-5
v_gene: TRBV20-1
abundance: few

CDR3nt: TGCGCCAGCAGCATCGGACAAGCGGTCTACGAGCAGTACTTC
CDR3aa: CASSIGQAVYEQYF
d_gene: -
j_gene: TRBJ2-7
v_gene: TRBV5-1
abundance: few

CDR3nt: TGTGCCAGCAGCTTAGCGGATACCAGGGGACTTGACCAGTTCTTC
CDR3aa: CASSLADTRGLDQFF
d_gene: -
j_gene: TRBJ2-1
v_gene: TRBV7-9
abundance: -

CDR3nt: TGCAGTGCTAGAGGCTTGCGGTTCCCAGAGACCCAGTACTTC
CDR3aa: CSARGLRFPETQYF
d_gene: -
j_gene: TRBJ2-5
v_gene: TRBV20-1
abundance: many

CDR3nt: TGTGCCAGCAGCTTGGGTAACAGGGAAATTCAGACCCAGTACTTC
CDR3aa: CASSLGNREIQTQYF
d_gene: -
j_gene: TRBJ2-5
v_gene: TRBV5-4
abundance: few

CDR3nt: TGTGCCAGCAGAACCGCGGGCAGCGCGATTTATGGCTACACCTTC
CDR3aa: CASRTAGSAIYGYTF
d_gene: -
j_gene: TRBJ1-2
v_gene: TRBV6-1
abundance: -

CDR3nt: TGCGCCAGCAGCTTGGGAGAGACTGTCGATGAGCAGTTCTTC
CDR3aa: CASSLGETVDEQFF
d_gene: -
j_gene: TRBJ2-1
v_gene: TRBV5-1
abundance: few

CDR3nt: TGTGCCAGCAGCCAAGATAACGCTGTAACTGGAAACACCATATATTTT
CDR3aa: CASSQDNAVTGNTIYF
d_gene: -
j_gene: TRBJ1-3
v_gene: TRBV14
abundance: few

CDR3nt: TGTGCCAGCAGCACGACCGACCTTCGTGGGTCTGGGGCCAACGTCCTGACTTTC
CDR3aa: CASSTTDLRGSGANVLTF
d_gene: -
j_gene: TRBJ2-6
v_gene: TRBV5-4
abundance: -

CDR3nt: TGTGCCAGCAGTTTAGAGCGGGTTAAGTTCTTC
CDR3aa: CASSLERVKFF
d_gene: -
j_gene: TRBJ2-1
v_gene: TRBV12-3/TRBV12-4
abundance: few

CDR3nt: TGTGCCAGCAGCCAATCCCCTCGGAGCTACACCTTC
CDR3aa: CASSQSPRSYTF
d_gene: -
j_gene: TRBJ1-2
v_gene: TRBV3-1
abundance: few

CDR3nt: TGTGCCAGCAGTTTGGGTGGGGGGCGTGAGACCCAGTACTTC
CDR3aa: CASSLGGGRETQYF
d_gene: -
j_gene: TRBJ2-5
v_gene: TRBV28
abundance: many

CDR3nt: TGTGCCAGCAGCTCCCGGGGGTCTACGAGCTCCTACAATGAGCAGTTCTTC
CDR3aa: CASSSRGSTSSYNEQFF
d_gene: -
j_gene: TRBJ2-1
v_gene: TRBV7-9
abundance: -

CDR3nt: TGCAGTGCTCCCGGGAACTACGAGCAGTACTTC
CDR3aa: CSAPGNYEQYF
d_gene: -
j_gene: TRBJ2-7
v_gene: TRBV20-1
abundance: -

CDR3nt: TGCGCCAGCAGCTTGGAGGGGAACCAAGAGACCCAGTACTTC
CDR3aa: CASSLEGNQETQYF
d_gene: -
j_gene: TRBJ2-5
v_gene: TRBV5-1
abundance: -

CDR3nt: TGCAGCGTTGAAGATCAAGTAGAGGTCGAGGAGGCCTCCCGGACCACTAACACTGAAGCTTTCTTT
CDR3aa: CSVEDQVEVEEASRTTNTEAFF
d_gene: -
j_gene: TRBJ1-1
v_gene: TRBV29-1
abundance: -

CDR3nt: TGTGCCATCAGTGAGTTTGAGGGGAGGGGGAACACTGAAGCTTTCTTT
CDR3aa: CAISEFEGRGNTEAFF
d_gene: -
j_gene: TRBJ1-1
v_gene: TRBV10-3
abundance: -

CDR3nt: TGTGCCAGCAGCAACTCCCCAGGAACTGCCTACGAGCAGTACTTC
CDR3aa: CASSNSPGTAYEQYF
d_gene: -
j_gene: TRBJ2-7
v_gene: TRBV6-5
abundance: -

CDR3nt: TGCGCCAGCAGCTTGGACTTTACCGAGCAGTACTTC
CDR3aa: CASSLDFTEQYF
d_gene: -
j_gene: TRBJ2-7
v_gene: TRBV5-1
abundance: many

CDR3nt: TGCAGTGCTAGTTTCGGGCTAGGTCAACAGCCCCAGCATTTT
CDR3aa: CSASFGLGQQPQHF
d_gene: -
j_gene: TRBJ1-5
v_gene: TRBV20-1
abundance: few

CDR3nt: TGCAGTACTAGCAATCAGGGTGGGGAGACCCAGTACTTC
CDR3aa: CSTSNQGGETQYF
d_gene: -
j_gene: TRBJ2-5
v_gene: TRBV20-1
abundance: -